A single sample gave rise to the 9 T cell receptor beta chains below, sequenced in a study of shared clonotypes between healthy human individuals. Sequencing used immunoSEQ multiplex PCR; TCRdb keeps in-frame clones, though not all of them. The sample has some 2.4 million clones; 93% are singletons. Sequences were obtained from naive CD4+ T cells from PBMCs. As to subset: CD45RA+ positively selected. These receptors were collected from a man aged 18 to 30 in good health. Some clones in this sample may be carry-over from other donors' samples.

This rearrangement joins TRBV6-5 to TRBJ1-4; D is unresolved. This CDR3 is built from 14 residues. Trimming shortened V by 5 bases and J by 6 bases, and 13 bases separated the two germline ends. Germline CDR1 is MNHEY and CDR2 is SVGAGI. CDR3 protein: CASSPTRTDEKLFF. Written as DNA, the CDR3 is TGTGCCAGCAGTCCGACCAGAACGGATGAAAAACTGTTTTTT.

The rearrangement links TRBV28 to TRBJ2-7; tentative D call: TRBD2 (5 bases). CDR3 size: 17 residues. Germline CDR1 reads MDHEN; CDR2 reads SYDVKM. The V gene lost 0 bases and the J gene lost 2 bases, with 17 bases spanning the gap. CDR3 protein: CASSLWRAGKDPYEQYF. The CDR3 DNA reads TGTGCCAGCAGTTTATGGCGTGCCGGGAAGGACCCCTACGAGCAGTACTTC.

The gene calls are TRBV20-1 and TRBJ2-3; D gene unclear. V dropped 7 bases and J dropped 2 bases, with 7 bases sitting between them. The CDR3 contains 11 residues. Germline assignment: CDR1 DFQATT and CDR2 SNEGSKA (reference sequence). CDR3 amino acids: CSVVYTDTQYF. The CDR3 DNA sequence: TGCAGTGTTGTGTACACAGATACGCAGTATTTT.

This rearrangement joins TRBV19 to TRBJ1-1; D gene uncertain. Trimming left V 7 bases short and J 0 bases short, with 9 bases between. This CDR3 contains 13 residues. Germline CDR1 and CDR2: LNHDA and SQIVND (reference sequence). DNA for the CDR3: TGTGCCAGTAAAAACAGTCTGAACACTGAAGCTTTCTTT. Its protein product is CASKNSLNTEAFF.

The chain carries TRBV6-5 and TRBJ1-1, with a weak D call TRBD1 (6 bases). Germline lookup yields CDR1 MNHEY and CDR2 SVGAGI. The V and J ends lost 7 bases and 1 base respectively, with 10 bases between them. This CDR3 is 13 amino acids long. CDR3 in amino acids: CASTGQPNTEAFF. The DNA of the CDR3 is TGTGCCAGCACCGGACAGCCGAACACTGAAGCTTTCTTT.

CDR3 protein: CASSVGLAGNTGELFF. CDR3 coding DNA: TGTGCCAGCAGTGTAGGGCTAGCGGGGAACACCGGGGAGCTGTTTTTT. The genes are TRBV6-1 and TRBJ2-2, with TRBD2 matching 8 bases. V gave up 4 bases and J gave up 1 base; unmatched junction bases: 5. This CDR3 is 16 amino acids long. Germline CDR1 reads MNHNS; CDR2 reads SASEGT.

In regard to this clone: Different DNA sequences within this sample yield the same CDR3. The chain couples TRBV7-3 to TRBJ2-3; D not certain. The CDR3 consists of 15 residues. V lost 2 bases and J 0 bases, leaving 9 bases between the germline ends. CDR1 SGHTA and CDR2 FQGTGA come from the germline V gene. This CDR3 reads CASSLGTDSTDTQYF. The CDR3 DNA reads as TGTGCCAGCAGCTTAGGAACGGATAGCACAGATACGCAGTATTTT. Looking up the rest from reference TRBV7-3 and TRBJ2-3 gives the full variable domain: GAGVSQTPSNKVTEKGKYVELRCDPISGHTALYWYRQSLGQGPEFLIYFQGTGAADDSGLPNDRFFAVRPEGSVSTLKIQRTERGDSAVYLCASSLGTDSTDTQYFGPGTRLTVL.

Points on this clone: Within the sample, other DNA sequences also encode this same CDR3. The V and J genes are TRBV28 and TRBJ2-7; D unresolved. Deletions cut 6 bases from V and 7 bases from J, with 13 bases between. CDR3 length equals 12 residues. The germline V gene encodes CDR1 MDHEN and CDR2 SYDVKM. CDR3 region: CASSLPVREQYF. CDR3 DNA sequence: TGTGCCAGCAGCCTCCCCGTGCGGGAGCAGTACTTC.

Details on this clone: The same CDR3 is also encoded by other DNA sequences in this sample. The chain recombines TRBV6-6 with TRBJ1-5; D perhaps matches TRBD1 (6 bases). Between the trimmed V and J ends, which lost 1 base and 1 base, there was a span of 8 bases. CDR3 length: 15 amino acids. The germline CDR1 and CDR2 sequences are MNHNY and SVGAGI (reference sequence). CDR3 amino acids: CASSYFRGSNQPQHF. Here the CDR3 DNA reads TGTGCCAGCAGTTACTTCAGGGGCAGCAATCAGCCCCAGCATTTT.